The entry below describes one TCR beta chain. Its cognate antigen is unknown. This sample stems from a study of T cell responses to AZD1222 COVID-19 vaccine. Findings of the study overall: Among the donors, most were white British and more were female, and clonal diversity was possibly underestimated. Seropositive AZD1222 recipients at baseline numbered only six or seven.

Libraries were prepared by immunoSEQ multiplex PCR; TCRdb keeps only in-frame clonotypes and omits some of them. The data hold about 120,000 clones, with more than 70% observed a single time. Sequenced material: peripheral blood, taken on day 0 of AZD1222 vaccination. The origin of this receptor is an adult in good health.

CDR3: CAISEGWQRGTYNEQFF. Here the CDR3 DNA reads TGTGCCATCAGTGAGGGATGGCAGCGGGGGACTTACAATGAGCAGTTCTTC. The genes are TRBV10-3 and TRBJ2-1; 8 bases map to TRBD2. CDR1 is ENHRY and CDR2 is SYGVKD in the germline V gene. The CDR3 covers 17 residues. V gave up 2 bases and J gave up 4 bases; unmatched junction bases: 10.